Listed below are T cell receptor beta chains from one sample, sequenced in a study of T cells after yellow fever vaccination. TCRdb passed the 5' RACE reads through MiXCR, listing each CDR3 protein once. The sample carries about 220,000 distinct CDR3 sequences, approximately 3% recorded once. The sequencing used CD4+ T cells sorted from PBMCs, collected 10 days after the yellow fever booster vaccination. The receptors derive from a man younger than 35 who received the YFV17D yellow fever vaccine. The CDR3 runs from the conserved cysteine through the conserved F or W. Each record gives: J gene, clone size, D gene, V gene, CDR3 protein, CDR3 DNA. The D gene is left open where the match is weak. Size values are once, few and many counts, or a class for expanded clones, and some rows have none.

J gene: TRBJ2-4
clone size: -
D gene: -
V gene: TRBV10-3
CDR3 protein: CAISESGTTKNIQYF
CDR3 DNA: TGTGCCATCAGTGAGTCGGGGACAACCAAAAACATTCAGTACTTC

J gene: TRBJ2-4
clone size: -
D gene: -
V gene: TRBV29-1
CDR3 protein: CSVALVAKNIQYF
CDR3 DNA: TGCAGCGTAGCCTTAGTGGCCAAAAACATTCAGTACTTC

J gene: TRBJ2-7
clone size: many
D gene: -
V gene: TRBV19
CDR3 protein: CASSTIASSASYEQYF
CDR3 DNA: TGTGCCAGTAGTACTATAGCTTCTTCTGCTAGCTACGAGCAGTACTTC

J gene: TRBJ1-1
clone size: few
D gene: -
V gene: TRBV12-3/TRBV12-4
CDR3 protein: CASSLSVIMNTEAFF
CDR3 DNA: TGTGCCAGCAGTTTATCAGTTATTATGAACACTGAAGCTTTCTTT

J gene: TRBJ2-3
clone size: many
D gene: -
V gene: TRBV6-1
CDR3 protein: CASRTLDNTDTQYF
CDR3 DNA: TGTGCCAGCAGGACCCTCGACAACACAGATACGCAGTATTTT

J gene: TRBJ1-1
clone size: many
D gene: -
V gene: TRBV5-5
CDR3 protein: CASSLGVNTEAFF
CDR3 DNA: TGTGCCAGCAGCTTGGGAGTGAACACTGAAGCTTTCTTT

J gene: TRBJ2-5
clone size: -
D gene: TRBD2
V gene: TRBV12-3/TRBV12-4
CDR3 protein: CASSPSTSGRPIQYF
CDR3 DNA: TGTGCCAGCAGTCCCTCGACTAGCGGGCGGCCGATCCAGTACTTC

J gene: TRBJ1-1
clone size: many
D gene: -
V gene: TRBV5-1
CDR3 protein: CASSSLWGTEAFF
CDR3 DNA: TGCGCCAGCAGCTCCCTCTGGGGAACTGAAGCTTTCTTT

J gene: TRBJ1-2
clone size: -
D gene: -
V gene: TRBV5-1
CDR3 protein: CASTLSSGNYGYTF
CDR3 DNA: TGCGCCAGCACCCTCTCCTCGGGAAACTATGGCTACACCTTC

J gene: TRBJ1-1
clone size: many
D gene: TRBD1
V gene: TRBV3-1
CDR3 protein: CASSSGQGRADAEAFF
CDR3 DNA: TGTGCCAGCAGCTCGGGACAGGGGAGGGCAGATGCTGAAGCTTTCTTT

J gene: TRBJ2-3
clone size: many
D gene: -
V gene: TRBV20-1
CDR3 protein: CSAKPGEGTDTQYF
CDR3 DNA: TGCAGTGCCAAGCCGGGGGAGGGCACAGATACGCAGTATTTT

J gene: TRBJ2-2
clone size: many
D gene: TRBD2
V gene: TRBV6-6
CDR3 protein: CASSPPAGGGHTGELFF
CDR3 DNA: TGTGCCAGCAGTCCGCCGGCGGGGGGAGGGCACACCGGGGAGCTGTTTTTT

J gene: TRBJ2-5
clone size: many
D gene: -
V gene: TRBV5-1
CDR3 protein: CASSLGSGETQYF
CDR3 DNA: TGCGCCAGCAGCTTGGGGTCAGGAGAGACCCAGTACTTC

J gene: TRBJ1-5
clone size: few
D gene: -
V gene: TRBV5-1
CDR3 protein: CASSLEGGARQPQHF
CDR3 DNA: TGCGCCAGCAGCTTGGAGGGGGGAGCGAGGCAGCCCCAGCATTTT

J gene: TRBJ2-2
clone size: -
D gene: -
V gene: TRBV5-4
CDR3 protein: CASSTRKDTGELFF
CDR3 DNA: TGTGCCAGCAGCACAAGGAAGGACACCGGGGAGCTGTTTTTT

J gene: TRBJ2-1
clone size: few
D gene: -
V gene: TRBV5-1
CDR3 protein: CASSLFSNEQFF
CDR3 DNA: TGCGCCAGCAGCTTGTTTAGTAATGAGCAGTTCTTC

J gene: TRBJ2-1
clone size: few
D gene: TRBD1
V gene: TRBV5-1
CDR3 protein: CASSSLGTGYNEQFF
CDR3 DNA: TGCGCCAGCAGCTCACTCGGGACAGGGTATAATGAGCAGTTCTTC

J gene: TRBJ1-1
clone size: few
D gene: -
V gene: TRBV5-1
CDR3 protein: CASSLFGDTEAFF
CDR3 DNA: TGCGCCAGCAGCTTGTTCGGGGACACTGAAGCTTTCTTT